A selection of T cell receptor beta chains follows, all from one sample in a study of blood T cell repertoires in COVID-19. The method was immunoSEQ multiplex PCR; TCRdb's version includes in-frame clones alone and lacks a portion of them. This table holds about 30,000 clones, roughly 94% found once. The specimen sequenced was peripheral blood. All receptors come from a human donor with active COVID-19. The donor label of this sample is uncertain. Each CDR3 is given with its conserved first and last residue. The order of the fields is V gene, clone size, J gene, D gene, CDR3 protein, CDR3 DNA. A D gene is named only where the DNA matches it firmly. Clone size is given for some rows only: seen once, a few or many times, or a class if the clone is expanded.

>TRBV29-1|.|TRBJ2-3|.
CSARVSSTDTQYF
TGCAGCGCCCGGGTGTCTAGCACAGATACGCAGTATTTT
>TRBV6-2/TRBV6-3|.|TRBJ1-1|TRBD1
CASSRDSTKAFF
TGTGCCAGCAGTCGGGACAGTACAAAAGCTTTCTTT
>TRBV4-1|.|TRBJ1-1|.
CASSRRGGTEAFF
TGCGCCAGCAGCCGAAGGGGGGGCACTGAAGCTTTCTTT
>TRBV18|.|TRBJ2-2|TRBD2
CASSALAGGPNTGELFF
TGTGCCAGCTCAGCGCTAGCGGGGGGTCCGAACACCGGGGAGCTGTTTTTT
>TRBV6-5|once|TRBJ2-5|TRBD1
CASSYGTGALGETQYF
TGTGCCAGCAGTTACGGGACAGGGGCCCTGGGAGAGACCCAGTACTTC
>TRBV9|.|TRBJ1-3|TRBD1
CASSVEDRAAGNTIYF
TGTGCCAGCAGCGTTGAAGACAGGGCGGCTGGAAACACCATATATTTT
>TRBV4-1|once|TRBJ2-1|TRBD1
CASSQEGTGVFYNEQFF
TGCGCCAGCAGCCAAGAGGGGACAGGGGTTTTTTACAATGAGCAGTTCTTC
>TRBV5-5|.|TRBJ1-4|.
CASSPGGLGVSEKLFF
TGTGCCAGCAGCCCGGGCGGGTTGGGAGTAAGCGAAAAACTGTTTTTT
>TRBV24-1|.|TRBJ2-2|.
CATGLMNTGELFF
TGTGCCACGGGACTTATGAACACCGGGGAGCTGTTTTTT
>TRBV24-1|.|TRBJ1-1|.
CATSAQNEAFF
TGTGCCACCAGTGCCCAAAATGAAGCTTTCTTT
>TRBV7-7|.|TRBJ1-6|TRBD1
CAGDRVQGSPLHF
TGTGCCGGAGACAGGGTTCAGGGGTCACCCCTCCACTTT
>TRBV5-4|.|TRBJ2-2|TRBD1
CASSFFFGRGQTGELFF
TGTGCCAGCAGCTTTTTTTTCGGCAGGGGGCAAACCGGGGAGCTGTTTTTT
>TRBV4-1|.|TRBJ1-1|TRBD1
CASSQRGTGGANTEAFF
TGCGCCAGCAGCCAACGAGGGACAGGGGGCGCGAACACTGAAGCTTTCTTT
>TRBV6-5|.|TRBJ2-7|.
CASSNREFDYEQYF
TGTGCCAGCAGTAACAGGGAATTCGACTACGAGCAGTACTTC
>TRBV6-2/TRBV6-3|.|TRBJ1-5|TRBD1
CASSYPAGGGNQPQHF
TGTGCCAGCAGTTACCCGGCAGGGGGCGGCAATCAGCCCCAGCATTTT
>TRBV15|.|TRBJ2-3|TRBD2
CATSREWTAPSGRPDTQYF
TGTGCCACCAGCCGAGAATGGACAGCCCCTAGCGGGAGACCAGATACGCAGTATTTT
>TRBV3-1/TRBV3-2|.|TRBJ2-7|TRBD1
CASSLGTGVYEQYF
TGTGCCAGCAGCCTAGGGACAGGGGTTTACGAGCAGTACTTC
>TRBV18|.|TRBJ2-1|TRBD2
CASSPIAGGLGSYNEQFF
TGTGCCAGCTCACCAATAGCGGGGGGGCTCGGGTCCTACAATGAGCAGTTCTTC
>TRBV30|.|TRBJ1-1|.
CAWSQGEDEAFF
TGTGCCTGGAGTCAAGGGGAGGACGAAGCTTTCTTT
>TRBV27|.|TRBJ2-3|.
CASSPTPGGPRGTDTQYF
TGTGCCAGCAGCCCGACCCCGGGGGGGCCCAGGGGGACAGATACGCAGTATTTT
>TRBV21-1|.|TRBJ2-3|.
CASSKTSGGRLPQYF
TGTGCCAGCAGCAAAACTAGCGGGGGACGGCTACCGCAGTATTTT
>TRBV29-1|.|TRBJ2-5|.
CSVDLTGTQETQYF
TGCAGCGTGGATTTGACAGGAACCCAAGAGACCCAGTACTTC
>TRBV30|.|TRBJ2-2|.
CAWSVVPRNTGELFF
TGTGCCTGGAGTGTAGTTCCGCGGAACACCGGGGAGCTGTTTTTT
>TRBV5-6|.|TRBJ2-7|.
CASSLVRAGEQYF
TGTGCCAGCAGCTTGGTCAGGGCTGGGGAGCAGTACTTC
>TRBV5-5|.|TRBJ1-1|.
CASRPGHSNTEAFF
TGTGCCAGCAGACCGGGACACTCGAACACTGAAGCTTTCTTT
>TRBV7-8|.|TRBJ2-5|TRBD2
CASSLALLLAGGRGSETQYF
TGTGCCAGCAGCTTAGCGCTTTTACTAGCGGGGGGGCGCGGATCTGAGACCCAGTACTTC
>TRBV4-2|once|TRBJ2-5|TRBD2
CASSQGVASGGPVETQYF
TGTGCCAGCAGCCAGGGCGTGGCTAGCGGGGGGCCTGTAGAGACCCAGTACTTC
>TRBV6-2/TRBV6-3|once|TRBJ1-4|TRBD1
CASSRDRGELFF
TGTGCCAGCAGCCGGGACAGGGGAGAACTGTTTTTT
>TRBV28|.|TRBJ2-1|.
CASRKPGVTYNEQFF
TGTGCCAGCAGGAAACCAGGGGTAACCTACAATGAGCAGTTCTTC
>TRBV30|.|TRBJ1-2|.
CAWIEKGTRPRGNYGYTF
TGTGCCTGGATCGAGAAAGGGACACGCCCGAGAGGTAACTATGGCTACACCTTC
>TRBV30|.|TRBJ1-3|TRBD1
CAWSVHRGHTIYF
TGTGCCTGGAGTGTACACAGGGGACACACCATATATTTT
>TRBV7-9|.|TRBJ1-1|TRBD1
CASSLARGRGVQAFF
TGTGCCAGCAGCTTAGCCAGGGGGCGAGGCGTACAAGCTTTCTTT
>TRBV4-1|.|TRBJ2-1|.
CASSPFSRTRNNEQFF
TGCGCCAGCAGCCCTTTTTCAAGGACACGAAACAATGAGCAGTTCTTC
>TRBV7-8|.|TRBJ2-3|TRBD2
CASSISGGASTDTQYF
TGTGCCAGCAGCATTAGCGGGGGGGCTAGCACAGATACGCAGTATTTT
>TRBV27|.|TRBJ2-6|.
CASSITPGQLGANVLTF
TGTGCCAGCAGTATCACACCCGGACAGCTCGGGGCCAACGTCCTGACTTTC